A selection of T cell receptor beta chains follows, all from one sample in a study of regulatory T cells in long-lasting Graves disease. TCRdb analysed the multiplex PCR reads with MiXCR anew, one entry per CDR3 protein. The sample shows hundreds of thousands of distinct CDR3 sequences, roughly 16% of them seen only once. The sequencing here drew on peripheral blood mononuclear cells (PBMCs), taken at new diagnosis, from a patient treated with antithyroid drugs. Receptor source: a female donor with Graves disease. CDR3s include the opening cysteine and the closing phenylalanine or tryptophan. A D gene is named only where the DNA matches it firmly. Not all rows give a size; the values are once, few, many and, for expanded clones, a class.

J | V | size | D | CDR3 | DNA
TRBJ2-1 | TRBV3-1 | NA | TRBD2 | CASSQPGLAGVTEQFF | TGTGCCAGCAGCCAACCGGGACTAGCGGGAGTTACTGAGCAGTTCTTC
TRBJ2-3 | TRBV2 | NA | TRBD2 | CASSGSSSGDTDTQYF | TGTGCCAGCAGTGGATCTTCTAGCGGAGACACAGATACGCAGTATTTT
TRBJ2-1 | TRBV10-3 | many | TRBD2 | CAISGGASGGNEQFF | TGTGCCATCAGTGGAGGGGCTAGCGGGGGGAATGAGCAGTTCTTC
TRBJ2-5 | TRBV5-1 | NA | TRBD2 | CASSLNAGGRLEETQYF | TGCGCCAGCAGCTTAAATGCGGGGGGGAGATTGGAAGAGACCCAGTACTTC
TRBJ2-2 | TRBV7-9 | NA | NA | CASSSLGLAGREGPGSCFF | NA
TRBJ1-1 | TRBV12-3/TRBV12-4 | many | NA | CASSLLADYTEAFF | TGTGCCAGCAGCCTGTTGGCAGATTACACTGAAGCTTTCTTT
TRBJ2-1 | TRBV11-2 | once | TRBD2 | CASSPGGWRGAYNEQFF | TGTGCCAGCAGCCCCGGCGGATGGCGGGGGGCCTACAATGAGCAGTTCTTC
TRBJ2-3 | TRBV6-2/TRBV6-3 | many | NA | CASSEAVFPDTQYF | TGTGCCAGCAGTGAAGCGGTCTTCCCGGATACGCAGTATTTT
TRBJ2-7 | TRBV20-1 | NA | NA | CSARDLTEDPYEQYF | TGCAGTGCTAGAGATCTCACAGAGGATCCCTACGAGCAGTACTTC
TRBJ1-2 | TRBV2 | once | NA | CASSDGRELGYTF | TGTGCCAGCAGTGACGGCAGGGAGTTGGGCTACACCTTC
TRBJ2-3 | TRBV18 | many | NA | CASSTQASGTDTQYF | TGTGCCAGCTCAACACAGGCGTCGGGCACAGATACGCAGTATTTT
TRBJ2-7 | TRBV4-2 | many | NA | CASSQEMGVYEQYF | TGTGCCAGCAGCCAAGAAATGGGGGTCTACGAGCAGTACTTC
TRBJ2-7 | TRBV7-9 | many | NA | CATQEGDYEQYF | TGTGCCACCCAGGAGGGGGACTACGAGCAGTACTTC
TRBJ1-5 | TRBV12-3/TRBV12-4 | many | NA | CASSLARTQPQHF | TGTGCCAGCAGTTTAGCGCGAACTCAGCCCCAGCATTTT
TRBJ2-2 | TRBV3-1 | many | NA | CASSQDPGSGELFF | TGTGCCAGCAGCCAAGATCCGGGGTCCGGGGAGCTGTTTTTT
TRBJ2-1 | TRBV12-3/TRBV12-4 | NA | NA | CANRFRWGSPNNEQFF | TGTGCCAACAGGTTCCGTTGGGGCTCGCCAAACAATGAGCAGTTCTTC